This T cell receptor beta chain was identified in a study of naive and memory T cell subsets. The study, taken as a whole, reports: Especially in CD8 cells, naive repertoires contained a few larger clonotypes, possibly CD45RA-re-expressing memory cells. Each distinct alpha or beta sequence counts as one clonotype.

The CDR3 is 16 residues long. Trimming took 5 bases from V and 6 from J; bases not matched to a gene: 15. CMV status came from CD4+ IFNgamma after overnight CMV lysate stimulation. A few counts support this clonotype. What it binds is unknown. Both TRBC1 and TRBC2 were covered by a beta constant-region primer of two equimolar oligonucleotides. The ligated cDNA underwent four PCR rounds using SP2 and nested alpha and beta constant-region primers. MiXCR, applied by TCRdb to the UMI-ligation and nested PCR reads, yields one record per CDR3 protein. This sample has 150,000 or so distinct CDR3 sequences; 22% occur once, and the top ten carry roughly 0.1%.

Sequencing was done on a sample of naive CD4+ T cells from blood. The TCR sequence derives from a human donor in good health. The chain couples TRBV12-3 or TRBV12-4 to TRBJ2-7, with 8 bases that match TRBD1. CDR3 sequence: CASSTGQRTGSGEQYF. CDR3 bases: TGTGCCAGCAGTACGGGCCAACGGACAGGGAGCGGCGAGCAGTACTTC.